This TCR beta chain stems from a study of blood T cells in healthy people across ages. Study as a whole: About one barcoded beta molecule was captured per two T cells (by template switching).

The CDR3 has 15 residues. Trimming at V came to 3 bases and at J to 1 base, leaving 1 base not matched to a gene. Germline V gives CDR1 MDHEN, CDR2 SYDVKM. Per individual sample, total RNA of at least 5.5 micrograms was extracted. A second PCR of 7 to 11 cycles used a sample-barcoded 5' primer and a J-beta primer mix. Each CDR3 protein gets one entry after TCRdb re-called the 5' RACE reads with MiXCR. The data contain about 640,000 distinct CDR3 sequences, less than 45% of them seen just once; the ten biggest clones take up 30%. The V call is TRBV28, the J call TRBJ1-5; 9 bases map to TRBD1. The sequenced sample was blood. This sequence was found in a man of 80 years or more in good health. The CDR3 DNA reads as TGTGCCAGCAGTTTCGGACAGGGGAGCAATCAGCCCCAGCATTTT. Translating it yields CASSFGQGSNQPQHF.